This T cell receptor (beta chain) is from a study of PD-1 blockade in classical Hodgkin lymphoma. The CDR3 runs to 16 residues. In germline, CDR1 is LNHNV, CDR2 YYDKDF (reference sequence). V was clipped by 5 bases and J by 0 bases; unmatched bases: 5. Following autologous stem cell transplantation, relapse occurred in every patient, and exposure to brentuximab vedotin varied. From thawed PBMCs, CD8+ T cells were isolated by magnetic negative selection. For this clone: The antigen remains undetermined.

Overall study findings and caveats: By C4D1, CD4+ diversity increased significantly, especially in complete responders. Patients who responded completely had about the same baseline diversity as newly diagnosed patients.

Profiled with immunoSEQ multiplex PCR; TCRdb holds only in-frame clones, not every one. Of about 7,800 clones in the sample, 85% to 90% were seen once. This chain connects TRBV15 to TRBJ1-4; 8 bases fit TRBD1. Here the sequenced sample was CD8+ T cells from blood, taken at baseline. This sequence originates from a human donor with classical Hodgkin lymphoma. The CDR3 coding sequence is TGTGCCACCAGCGAGCAGGGGGCAGCAACTAATGAAAAACTGTTTTTT. Protein sequence: CATSEQGAATNEKLFF.